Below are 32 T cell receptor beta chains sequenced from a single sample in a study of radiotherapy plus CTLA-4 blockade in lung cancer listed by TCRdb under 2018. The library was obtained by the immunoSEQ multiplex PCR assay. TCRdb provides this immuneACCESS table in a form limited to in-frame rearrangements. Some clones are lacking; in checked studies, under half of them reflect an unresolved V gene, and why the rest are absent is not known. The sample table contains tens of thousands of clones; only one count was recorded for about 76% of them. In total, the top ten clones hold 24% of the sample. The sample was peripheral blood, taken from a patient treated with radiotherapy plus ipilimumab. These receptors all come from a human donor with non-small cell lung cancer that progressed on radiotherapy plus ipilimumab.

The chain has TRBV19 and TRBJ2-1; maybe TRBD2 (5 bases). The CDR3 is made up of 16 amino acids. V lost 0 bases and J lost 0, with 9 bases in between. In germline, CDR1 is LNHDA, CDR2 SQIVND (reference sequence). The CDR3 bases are TGTGCCAGTAGTATAGACGCGGGCCTCTCCTACAATGAGCAGTTCTTC. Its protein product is CASSIDAGLSYNEQFF.

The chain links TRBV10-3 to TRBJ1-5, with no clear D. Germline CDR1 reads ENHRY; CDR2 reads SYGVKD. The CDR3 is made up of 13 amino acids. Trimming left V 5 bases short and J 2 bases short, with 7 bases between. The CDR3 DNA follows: TGTGCCATCAGTCTGGAGCGCAATCAGCCCCAGCATTTT. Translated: CAISLERNQPQHF.

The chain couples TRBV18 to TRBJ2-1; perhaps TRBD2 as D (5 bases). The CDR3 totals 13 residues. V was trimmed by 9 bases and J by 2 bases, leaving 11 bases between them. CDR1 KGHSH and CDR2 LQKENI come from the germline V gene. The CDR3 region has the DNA TGTGCCAGTGGCACGGAGGCCTACAATGAGCAGTTCTTC. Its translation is CASGTEAYNEQFF.

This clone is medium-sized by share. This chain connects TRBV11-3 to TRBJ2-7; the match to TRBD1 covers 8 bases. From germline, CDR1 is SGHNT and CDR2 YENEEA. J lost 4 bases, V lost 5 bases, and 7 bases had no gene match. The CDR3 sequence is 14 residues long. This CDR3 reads CASSIAGGRYEQYF. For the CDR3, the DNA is TGTGCCAGCAGCATCGCAGGGGGCAGGTACGAGCAGTACTTC.

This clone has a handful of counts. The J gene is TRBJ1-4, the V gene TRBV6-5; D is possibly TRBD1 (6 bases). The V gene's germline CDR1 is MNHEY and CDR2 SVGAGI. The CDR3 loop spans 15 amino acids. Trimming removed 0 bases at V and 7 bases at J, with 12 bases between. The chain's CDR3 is CASSYSGRGGEKLFF. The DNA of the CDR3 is TGTGCCAGCAGTTACTCAGGCAGGGGAGGTGAAAAACTGTTTTTT.

The CDR3 DNA follows: TGCGCCAGCAGCCAAGATTGGGGCAGGTGGGGGCCTCAAGAGACCCAGTACTTC. Protein: CASSQDWGRWGPQETQYF. This chain uses TRBV4-1 with TRBJ2-5; D is perhaps TRBD1 (6 bases). CDR1 and CDR2 from the germline V gene are MGHRA and YSYEKL. With 0 bases removed from V and 2 bases from J, the gap between germline ends came to 19 bases. The CDR3 loop spans 18 amino acids.

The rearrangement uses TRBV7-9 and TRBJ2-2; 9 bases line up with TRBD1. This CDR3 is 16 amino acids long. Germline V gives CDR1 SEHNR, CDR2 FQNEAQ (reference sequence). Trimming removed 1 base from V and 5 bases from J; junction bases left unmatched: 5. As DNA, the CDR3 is TGTGCCAGCAGCTTAGACGGACAGGGGAGAACCGGGGAGCTGTTTTTT. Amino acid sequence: CASSLDGQGRTGELFF.

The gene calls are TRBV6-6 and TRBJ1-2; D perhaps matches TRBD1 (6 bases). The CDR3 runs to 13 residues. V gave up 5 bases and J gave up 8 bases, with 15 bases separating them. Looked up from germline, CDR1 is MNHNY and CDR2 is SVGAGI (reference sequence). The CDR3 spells CASSPVTGGGYTF. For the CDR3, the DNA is TGTGCCAGCAGTCCCGTCACTGGGGGCGGCTACACCTTC.

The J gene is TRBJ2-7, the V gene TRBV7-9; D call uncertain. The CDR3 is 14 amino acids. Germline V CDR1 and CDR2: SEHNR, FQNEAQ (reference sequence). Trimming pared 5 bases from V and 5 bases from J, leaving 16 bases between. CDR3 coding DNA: TGTGCCAGCAGCCCTGCCATGATATTGGACGAGCAGTACTTC. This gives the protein CASSPAMILDEQYF.

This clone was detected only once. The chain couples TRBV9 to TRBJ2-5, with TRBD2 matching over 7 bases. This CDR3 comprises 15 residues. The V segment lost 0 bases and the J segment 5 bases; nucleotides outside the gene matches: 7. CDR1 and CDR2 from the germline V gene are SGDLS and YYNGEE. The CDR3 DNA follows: TGTGCCAGCAGCGTAGAGGGCGGGAGTGGGGAGACCCAGTACTTC. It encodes CASSVEGGSGETQYF.

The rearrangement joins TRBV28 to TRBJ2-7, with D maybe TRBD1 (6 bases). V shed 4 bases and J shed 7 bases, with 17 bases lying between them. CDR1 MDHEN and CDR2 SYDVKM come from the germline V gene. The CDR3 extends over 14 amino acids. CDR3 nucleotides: TGTGCCAGCAGTTCCCTCGACAGGTACGGAGAGCAGTACTTC. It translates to CASSSLDRYGEQYF.

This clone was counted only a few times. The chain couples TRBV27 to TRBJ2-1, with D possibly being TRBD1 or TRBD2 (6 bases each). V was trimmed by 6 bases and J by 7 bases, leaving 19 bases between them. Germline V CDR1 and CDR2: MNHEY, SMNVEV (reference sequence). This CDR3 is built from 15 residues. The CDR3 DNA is TGTGCCAGCAGAGGGGGGCGGGGACGGGGGAATGAGCAGTTCTTC. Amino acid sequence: CASRGGRGRGNEQFF.

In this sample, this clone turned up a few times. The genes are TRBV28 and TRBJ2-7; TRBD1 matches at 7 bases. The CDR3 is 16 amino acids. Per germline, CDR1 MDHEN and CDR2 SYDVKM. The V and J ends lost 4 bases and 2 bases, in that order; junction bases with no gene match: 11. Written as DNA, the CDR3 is TGTGCCAGCAGTTCACCCCTCACAGGGGTTACCTACGAGCAGTACTTC. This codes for CASSSPLTGVTYEQYF.

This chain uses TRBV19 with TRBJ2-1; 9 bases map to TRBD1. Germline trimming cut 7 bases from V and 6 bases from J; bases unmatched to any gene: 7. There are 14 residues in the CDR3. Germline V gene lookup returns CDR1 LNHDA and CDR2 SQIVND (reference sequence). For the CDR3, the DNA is TGTGCCAGTACCCCCGGGGACAGGGTCAATGAGCAGTTCTTC. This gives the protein CASTPGDRVNEQFF.

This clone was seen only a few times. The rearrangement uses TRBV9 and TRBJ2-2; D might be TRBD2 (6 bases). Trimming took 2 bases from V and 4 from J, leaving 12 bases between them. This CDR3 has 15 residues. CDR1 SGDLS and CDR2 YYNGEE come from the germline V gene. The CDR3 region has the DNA TGTGCCAGCAGCGTTAGCGGATCGTCCACCGGGGAGCTGTTTTTT. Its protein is CASSVSGSSTGELFF.

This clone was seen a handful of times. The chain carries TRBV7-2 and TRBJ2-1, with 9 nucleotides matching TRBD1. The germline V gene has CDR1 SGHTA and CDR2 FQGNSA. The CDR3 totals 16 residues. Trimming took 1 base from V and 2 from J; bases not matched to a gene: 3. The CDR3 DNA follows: TGTGCCAGCAGCTTAGGACAGGGGGGAACCTACAATGAGCAGTTCTTC. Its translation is CASSLGQGGTYNEQFF.

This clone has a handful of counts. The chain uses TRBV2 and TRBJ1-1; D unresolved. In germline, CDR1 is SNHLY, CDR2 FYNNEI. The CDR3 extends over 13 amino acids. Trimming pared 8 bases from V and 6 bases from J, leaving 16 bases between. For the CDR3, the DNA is TGTGCCAGCCGGACCGACGAAGTAGCTGAAGCTTTCTTT. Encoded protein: CASRTDEVAEAFF.

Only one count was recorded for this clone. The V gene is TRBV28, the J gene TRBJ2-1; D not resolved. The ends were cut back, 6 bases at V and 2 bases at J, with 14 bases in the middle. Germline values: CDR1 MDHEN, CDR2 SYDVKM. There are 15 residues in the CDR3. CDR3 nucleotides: TGTGCCAGCAGATACCCCGGCCTCACCTACAATGAGCAGTTCTTC. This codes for CASRYPGLTYNEQFF.

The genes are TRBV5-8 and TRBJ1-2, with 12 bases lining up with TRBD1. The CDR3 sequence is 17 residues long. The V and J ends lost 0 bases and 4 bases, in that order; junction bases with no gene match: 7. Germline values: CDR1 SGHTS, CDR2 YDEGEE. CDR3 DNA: TGTGCCAGCAGCTTGGCCGGGGGACAGGGGGCATCCTATGGCTACACCTTC. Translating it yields CASSLAGGQGASYGYTF.

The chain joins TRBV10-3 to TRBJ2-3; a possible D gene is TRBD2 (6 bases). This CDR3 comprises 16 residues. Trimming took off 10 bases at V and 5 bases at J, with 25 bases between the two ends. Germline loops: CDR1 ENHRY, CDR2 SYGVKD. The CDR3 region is CATEVGRGPVGDTQYF. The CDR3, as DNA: TGTGCCACCGAAGTTGGGCGGGGTCCAGTCGGAGATACGCAGTATTTT.

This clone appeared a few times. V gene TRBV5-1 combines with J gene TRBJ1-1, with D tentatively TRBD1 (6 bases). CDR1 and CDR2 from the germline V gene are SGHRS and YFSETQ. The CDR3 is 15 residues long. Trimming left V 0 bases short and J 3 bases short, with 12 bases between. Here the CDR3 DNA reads TGCGCCAGCAGCTTGGCCCAGGGGTGGGACACTGAAGCTTTCTTT. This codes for CASSLAQGWDTEAFF.

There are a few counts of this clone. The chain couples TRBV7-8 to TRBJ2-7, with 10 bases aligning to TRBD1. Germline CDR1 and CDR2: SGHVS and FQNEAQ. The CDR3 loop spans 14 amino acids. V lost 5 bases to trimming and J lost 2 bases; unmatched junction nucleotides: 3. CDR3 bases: TGTGCCAGCAGCCCCGGGACAGGGGCCTACGAGCAGTACTTC. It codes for CASSPGTGAYEQYF.

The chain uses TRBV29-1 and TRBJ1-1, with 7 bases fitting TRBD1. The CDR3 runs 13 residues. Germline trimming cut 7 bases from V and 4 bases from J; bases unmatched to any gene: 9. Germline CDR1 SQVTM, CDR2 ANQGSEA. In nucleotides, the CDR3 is TGCAGCGCTCGAACAGGGGCGGGCACTGAAGCTTTCTTT. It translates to CSARTGAGTEAFF.

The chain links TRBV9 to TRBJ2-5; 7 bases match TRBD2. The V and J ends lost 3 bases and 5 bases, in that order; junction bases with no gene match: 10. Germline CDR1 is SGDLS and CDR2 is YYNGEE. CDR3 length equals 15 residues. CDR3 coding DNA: TGTGCCAGCAGCGCTAATCGGGGGGATTGGGAGACCCAGTACTTC. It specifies CASSANRGDWETQYF.

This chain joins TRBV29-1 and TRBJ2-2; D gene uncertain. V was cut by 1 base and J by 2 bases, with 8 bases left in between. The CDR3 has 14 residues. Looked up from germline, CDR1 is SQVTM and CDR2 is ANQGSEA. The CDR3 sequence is CSVEGRLNTGELFF. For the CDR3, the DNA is TGCAGCGTTGAAGGGCGGTTAAACACCGGGGAGCTGTTTTTT.

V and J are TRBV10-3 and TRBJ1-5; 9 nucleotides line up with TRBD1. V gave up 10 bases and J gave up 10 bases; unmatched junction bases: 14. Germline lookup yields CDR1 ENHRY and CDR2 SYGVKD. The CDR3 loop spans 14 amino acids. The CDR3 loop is CATKVGQGLEPQHF. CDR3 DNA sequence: TGTGCCACCAAGGTGGGACAGGGCTTGGAACCCCAGCATTTT.

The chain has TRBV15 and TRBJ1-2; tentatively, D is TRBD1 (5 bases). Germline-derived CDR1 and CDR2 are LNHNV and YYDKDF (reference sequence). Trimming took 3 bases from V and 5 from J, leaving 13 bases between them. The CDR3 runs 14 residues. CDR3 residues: CATSSDGAGYGYTF. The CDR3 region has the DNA TGTGCCACCAGCAGCGACGGGGCAGGGTATGGCTACACCTTC.

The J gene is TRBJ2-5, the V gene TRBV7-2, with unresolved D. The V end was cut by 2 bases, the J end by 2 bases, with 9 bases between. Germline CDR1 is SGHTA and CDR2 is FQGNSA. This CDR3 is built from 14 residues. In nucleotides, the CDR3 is TGTGCCAGCAGCTTATCCCCTACACAAGAGACCCAGTACTTC. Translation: CASSLSPTQETQYF. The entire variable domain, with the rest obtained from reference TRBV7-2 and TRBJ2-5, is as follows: GAGVSQSPSNKVTEKGKDVELRCDPISGHTALYWYRQSLGQGLEFLIYFQGNSAPDKSGLPSDRFSAERTGGSVSTLTIQRTQQEDSAVYLCASSLSPTQETQYFGPGTRLLVL.

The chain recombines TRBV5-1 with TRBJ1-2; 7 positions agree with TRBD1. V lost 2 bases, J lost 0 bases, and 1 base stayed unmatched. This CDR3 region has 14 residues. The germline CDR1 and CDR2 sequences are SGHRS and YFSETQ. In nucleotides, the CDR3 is TGCGCCAGCAGCTTAGGGGGCTCTAACTATGGCTACACCTTC. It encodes CASSLGGSNYGYTF.

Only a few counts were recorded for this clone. The CDR3 reads CASSPGGQGPTDTQYF. The CDR3 DNA is TGTGCCAGCAGCCCGGGCGGACAGGGGCCCACAGATACGCAGTATTTT. The chain recombines TRBV11-3 with TRBJ2-3; TRBD1 agrees at 9 bases. The V and J ends lost 5 bases and 2 bases, in that order; junction bases with no gene match: 8. The CDR3 is 16 amino acids. The germline V gene has CDR1 SGHNT and CDR2 YENEEA.

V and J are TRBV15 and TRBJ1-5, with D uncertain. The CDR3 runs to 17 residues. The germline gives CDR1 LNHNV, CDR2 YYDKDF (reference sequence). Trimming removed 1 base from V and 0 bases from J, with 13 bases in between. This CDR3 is CATSRVISRYSNQPQHF. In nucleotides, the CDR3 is TGTGCCACCAGCAGAGTTATCTCCCGTTATAGCAATCAGCCCCAGCATTTT.

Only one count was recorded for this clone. The CDR3: CASSLFGGGETDTQYF. Here the CDR3 DNA reads TGTGCCAGCAGCTTATTTGGCGGGGGGGAGACAGATACGCAGTATTTT. This chain connects TRBV7-9 to TRBJ2-3, with 9 nucleotides matching TRBD2. In germline, CDR1 is SEHNR, CDR2 FQNEAQ (reference sequence). V was pared by 2 bases and J by 3 bases, with 6 bases of the junction left unmatched. The CDR3 length is 16 residues. The whole variable domain, filled in from reference TRBV7-9 and TRBJ2-3, reads DTGVSQNPRHKITKRGQNVTFRCDPISEHNRLYWYRQTLGQGPEFLTYFQNEAQLEKSRLLSDRFSAERPKGSFSTLEIQRTEQGDSAMYLCASSLFGGGETDTQYFGPGTRLTVL.